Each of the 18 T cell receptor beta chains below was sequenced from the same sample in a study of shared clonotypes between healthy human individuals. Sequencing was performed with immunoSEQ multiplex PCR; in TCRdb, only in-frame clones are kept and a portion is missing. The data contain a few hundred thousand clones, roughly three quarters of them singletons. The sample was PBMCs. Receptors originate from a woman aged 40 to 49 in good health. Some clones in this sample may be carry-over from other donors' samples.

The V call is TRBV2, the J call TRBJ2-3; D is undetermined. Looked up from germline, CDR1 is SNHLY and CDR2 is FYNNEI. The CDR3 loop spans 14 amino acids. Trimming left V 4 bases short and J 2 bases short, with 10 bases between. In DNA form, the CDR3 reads TGTGCCAGCAGTGGGGAAGTCTACACAGATACGCAGTATTTT. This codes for CASSGEVYTDTQYF.

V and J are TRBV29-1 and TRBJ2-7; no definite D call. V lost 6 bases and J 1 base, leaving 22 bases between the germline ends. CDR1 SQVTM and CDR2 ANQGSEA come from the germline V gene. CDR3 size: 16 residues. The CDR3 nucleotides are TGCAGCGTAGGTAAAGGCAGAGAGGCCAATTCCTACGAGCAGTACTTC. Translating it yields CSVGKGREANSYEQYF.

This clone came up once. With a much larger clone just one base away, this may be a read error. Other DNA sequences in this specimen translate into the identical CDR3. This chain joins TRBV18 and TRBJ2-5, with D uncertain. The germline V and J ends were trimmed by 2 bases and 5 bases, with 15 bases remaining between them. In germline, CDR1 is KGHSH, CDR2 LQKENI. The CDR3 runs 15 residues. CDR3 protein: CASSPGRTAEETQYF. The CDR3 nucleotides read TGTGCCAGCTCACCAGGTCGCACCGCGGAGGAGACCCAGTACTTC.

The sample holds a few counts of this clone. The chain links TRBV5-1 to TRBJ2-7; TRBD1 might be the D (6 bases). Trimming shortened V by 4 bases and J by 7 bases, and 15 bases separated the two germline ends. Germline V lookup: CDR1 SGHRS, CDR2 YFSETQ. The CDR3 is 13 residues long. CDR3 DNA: TGCGCCAGCAGCCTCCGGTTCCAGGGGGAGCAGTACTTC. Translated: CASSLRFQGEQYF.

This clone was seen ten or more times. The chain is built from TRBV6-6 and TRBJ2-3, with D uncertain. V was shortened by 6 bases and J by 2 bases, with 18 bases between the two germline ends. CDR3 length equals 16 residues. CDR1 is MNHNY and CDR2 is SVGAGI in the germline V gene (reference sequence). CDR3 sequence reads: CASSKPHGRTTDTQYF. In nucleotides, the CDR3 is TGTGCCAGCAGCAAACCCCACGGAAGGACCACAGATACGCAGTATTTT.

In DNA, the CDR3 is TGTGCCAGCAGCACGGACAGCAACTCTGGGGCCAACGTCCTGACTTTC. This codes for CASSTDSNSGANVLTF. The rearrangement uses TRBV11-2 and TRBJ2-6; tentatively, D is TRBD1 (6 bases). The CDR3 has 16 amino acids. The V and J ends lost 5 bases and 0 bases respectively, with 11 bases between them. Germline lookup yields CDR1 SGHAT and CDR2 FQNNGV.

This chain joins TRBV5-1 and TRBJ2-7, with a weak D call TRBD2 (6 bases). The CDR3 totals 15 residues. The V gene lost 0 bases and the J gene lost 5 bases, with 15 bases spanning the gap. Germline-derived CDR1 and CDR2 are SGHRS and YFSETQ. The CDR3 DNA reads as TGCGCCAGCAGCTTGGGGGGCACTAGCTTACACGAGCAGTACTTC. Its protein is CASSLGGTSLHEQYF.

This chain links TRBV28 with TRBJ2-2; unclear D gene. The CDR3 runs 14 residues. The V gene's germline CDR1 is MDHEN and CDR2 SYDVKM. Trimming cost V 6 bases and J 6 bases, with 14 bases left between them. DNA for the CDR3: TGTGCCAGCAGCCGTTCAAGCATGGCCGGGGAGCTGTTTTTT. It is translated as CASSRSSMAGELFF. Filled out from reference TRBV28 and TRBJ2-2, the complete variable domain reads DVKVTQSSRYLVKRTGEKVFLECVQDMDHENMFWYRQDPGLGLRLIYFSYDVKMKEKGDIPEGYSVSREKKERFSLILESASTNQTSMYLCASSRSSMAGELFFGEGSRLTVL.

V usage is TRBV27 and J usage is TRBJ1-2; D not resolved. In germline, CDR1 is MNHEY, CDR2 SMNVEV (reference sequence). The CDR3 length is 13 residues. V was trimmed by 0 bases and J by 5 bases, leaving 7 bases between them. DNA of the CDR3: TGTGCCAGCAGTTTATCTGCACAGTATGGCTACACCTTC. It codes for CASSLSAQYGYTF.

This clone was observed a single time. The CDR3 spells CASSPEGLAGAQPYF. The CDR3 bases are TGTGCCAGCAGCCCCGAGGGACTAGCGGGCGCTCAGCCGTATTTT. The rearrangement uses TRBV9 and TRBJ2-3; 12 bases fit TRBD2. V lost 4 bases and J lost 14; bases outside the gene matches: 14. Germline lookup yields CDR1 SGDLS and CDR2 YYNGEE. This CDR3 spans 15 amino acids.

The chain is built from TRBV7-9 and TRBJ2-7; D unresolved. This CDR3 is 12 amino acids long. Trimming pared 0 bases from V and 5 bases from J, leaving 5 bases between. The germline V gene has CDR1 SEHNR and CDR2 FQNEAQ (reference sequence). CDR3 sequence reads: CASSLASDEQYF. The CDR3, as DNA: TGTGCCAGCAGCTTAGCTTCCGACGAGCAGTACTTC.

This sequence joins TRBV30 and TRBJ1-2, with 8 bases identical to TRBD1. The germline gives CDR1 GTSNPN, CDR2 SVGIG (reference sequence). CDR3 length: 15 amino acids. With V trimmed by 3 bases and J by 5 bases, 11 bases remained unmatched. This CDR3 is CAWRNTPRGQYGYTF. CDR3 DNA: TGTGCCTGGAGGAACACCCCCAGGGGGCAATATGGCTACACCTTC.

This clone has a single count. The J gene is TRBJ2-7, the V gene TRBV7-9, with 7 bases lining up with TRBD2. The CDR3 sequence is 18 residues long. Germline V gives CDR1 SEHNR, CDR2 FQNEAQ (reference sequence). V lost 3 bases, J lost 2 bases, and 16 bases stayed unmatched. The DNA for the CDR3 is TGTGCCAGCAGCTTCTTTTCTTTTACCGCGGGAGATACCTACGAGCAGTACTTC. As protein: CASSFFSFTAGDTYEQYF.

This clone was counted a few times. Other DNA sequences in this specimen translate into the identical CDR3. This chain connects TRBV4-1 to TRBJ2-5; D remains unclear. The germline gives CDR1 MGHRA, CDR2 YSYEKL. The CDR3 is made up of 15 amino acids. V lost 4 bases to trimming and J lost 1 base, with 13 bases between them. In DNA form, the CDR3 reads TGCGCCAGCAGCCGCCAGCCCTGGGCCCAAGAGACCCAGTACTTC. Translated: CASSRQPWAQETQYF.

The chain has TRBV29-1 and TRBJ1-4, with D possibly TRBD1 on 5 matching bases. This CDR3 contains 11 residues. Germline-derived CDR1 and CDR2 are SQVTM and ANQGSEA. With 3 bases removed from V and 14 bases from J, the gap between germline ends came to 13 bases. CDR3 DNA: TGCAGCGTTGAGGTCGGGGCTGGGCTGTTTTTT. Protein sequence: CSVEVGAGLFF.

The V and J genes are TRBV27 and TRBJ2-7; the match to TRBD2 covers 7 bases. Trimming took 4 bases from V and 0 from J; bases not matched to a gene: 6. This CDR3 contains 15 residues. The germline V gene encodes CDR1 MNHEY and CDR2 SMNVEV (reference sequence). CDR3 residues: CASSYDSGSSYEQYF. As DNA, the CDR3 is TGTGCCAGCAGTTACGATAGCGGGTCCTCCTACGAGCAGTACTTC.

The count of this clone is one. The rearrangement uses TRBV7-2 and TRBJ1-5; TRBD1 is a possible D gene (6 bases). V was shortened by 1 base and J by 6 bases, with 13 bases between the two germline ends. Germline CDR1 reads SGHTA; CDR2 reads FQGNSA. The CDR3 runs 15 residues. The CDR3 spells CASSLVVRGGQPQHF. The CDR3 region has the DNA TGTGCCAGCAGCTTAGTGGTCAGGGGAGGTCAGCCCCAGCATTTT. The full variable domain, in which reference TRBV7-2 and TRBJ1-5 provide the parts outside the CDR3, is GAGVSQSPSNKVTEKGKDVELRCDPISGHTALYWYRQSLGQGLEFLIYFQGNSAPDKSGLPSDRFSAERTGGSVSTLTIQRTQQEDSAVYLCASSLVVRGGQPQHFGDGTRLSIL.

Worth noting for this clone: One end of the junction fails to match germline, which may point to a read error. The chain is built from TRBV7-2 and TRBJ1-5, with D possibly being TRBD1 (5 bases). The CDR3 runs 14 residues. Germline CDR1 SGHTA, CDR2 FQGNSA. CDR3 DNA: TGTGCTAGCAGCCCACCGGGGGGGAATCGGCCCCAGCATTTT. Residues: CASSPPGGNRPQHF.